Shown below are 30 T cell receptor beta chains from a single sample sequenced in a study of cytomegalovirus exposure and HLA in healthy donors. PCR primers comprised 60 Vbeta and 13 Jbeta primers. Sequencing used immunoSEQ multiplex PCR; TCRdb keeps in-frame clones, though not all of them. The data contain around 250,000 clones, approximately 82% of them singletons. Material for sequencing was PBMCs. The source of these receptors is an older woman in good health and CMV-seropositive.

V is TRBV7-3 and J is TRBJ2-3; TRBD2 matches 11 bases. Germline CDR1 is SGHTA and CDR2 is FQGTGA. The CDR3 totals 16 residues. J gave up 2 bases and V 5 bases, and 6 bases lay outside the gene matches. This CDR3 is CASSLGTSGHTDTQYF. The DNA of the CDR3 is TGTGCCAGCAGCCTAGGGACTAGCGGTCACACAGATACGCAGTATTTT.

V and J are TRBV5-6 and TRBJ1-4; the D gene is possibly TRBD1 (5 bases). V shed 5 bases and J shed 7 bases, with 18 bases lying between them. CDR3 length equals 15 residues. Germline CDR1 reads SGHDT; CDR2 reads YYEEEE. CDR3 bases: TGTGCCAGCAGTTCGAAGGGGTTCGGGTTTGAAAAACTGTTTTTT. It encodes CASSSKGFGFEKLFF.

The J gene is TRBJ1-1, the V gene TRBV5-1; TRBD1 is a possible D gene (6 bases). The CDR3 is made up of 12 amino acids. Trimming took 3 bases from V and 8 from J, leaving 11 bases between them. Germline V gene lookup returns CDR1 SGHRS and CDR2 YFSETQ. The CDR3 sequence is CASSSTGFEAFF. The CDR3 nucleotides read TGCGCCAGCAGCTCTACAGGGTTCGAAGCTTTCTTT.

This chain joins TRBV29-1 and TRBJ2-4, with D uncertain. The germline V and J ends were trimmed by 8 bases and 8 bases, with 13 bases remaining between them. There are 11 residues in the CDR3. Germline CDR1 is SQVTM and CDR2 is ANQGSEA. This chain's CDR3 is CSSKVADIQYF. The CDR3 DNA reads as TGCAGCTCAAAGGTCGCGGACATTCAGTACTTC.

This chain links TRBV5-4 with TRBJ2-3; D perhaps matches TRBD2 (6 bases). Germline lookup yields CDR1 SGHNT and CDR2 YYREEE (reference sequence). This CDR3 region has 16 residues. V was trimmed by 1 base and J by 4 bases, leaving 16 bases between them. The CDR3 DNA reads as TGTGCCAGCAGCTTGCCCTTGCGGGATGTCTCAGATACGCAGTATTTT. Translated: CASSLPLRDVSDTQYF.

The chain recombines TRBV6-5 with TRBJ2-7; 8 bases align to TRBD1. The trim removed 2 bases at V and 2 bases at J, leaving 2 bases unmatched. The CDR3 loop spans 14 amino acids. The V gene's germline CDR1 is MNHEY and CDR2 SVGAGI. CDR3 nucleotide sequence: TGTGCCAGCAGTTACCCGGGACAGGCCTACGAGCAGTACTTC. The encoded protein is CASSYPGQAYEQYF.

The chain combines TRBV5-6 with TRBJ2-7, with TRBD1 identical over 10 bases. With V trimmed by 3 bases and J by 5 bases, 5 bases remained unmatched. The CDR3 covers 14 residues. Germline CDR1 reads SGHDT; CDR2 reads YYEEEE. The CDR3 region has the DNA TGTGCCAGCAGCTCTGGGACAGGGGTTCACGAGCAGTACTTC. Its protein is CASSSGTGVHEQYF.

This clone came up once. This chain connects TRBV4-1 to TRBJ1-2, with D possibly TRBD1 on 5 matching bases. Trimming pared 0 bases from V and 4 bases from J, leaving 18 bases between. The CDR3 is made up of 17 amino acids. The germline V gene has CDR1 MGHRA and CDR2 YSYEKL. The CDR3 reads CASSQDDASGGGYGYTF. The CDR3 region has the DNA TGCGCCAGCAGCCAAGATGATGCTTCTGGCGGGGGCTATGGCTACACCTTC.

The chain uses TRBV15 and TRBJ2-1, with D tentatively TRBD2 (5 bases). V shed 3 bases and J shed 8 bases, with 14 bases lying between them. Germline V gene lookup returns CDR1 LNHNV and CDR2 YYDKDF (reference sequence). The CDR3 consists of 14 residues. CDR3 amino acids: CATSSGEAVYEQFF. CDR3 DNA sequence: TGTGCCACCAGCAGCGGCGAAGCGGTCTATGAGCAGTTCTTC.

The chain couples TRBV27 to TRBJ2-7; TRBD1 matches 8 bases. The germline V gene has CDR1 MNHEY and CDR2 SMNVEV (reference sequence). CDR3 size: 15 residues. Trimming removed 5 bases from V and 1 base from J; junction bases left unmatched: 7. The CDR3 is CASSLETGVSYEQYF. Written as DNA, the CDR3 is TGTGCCAGCAGTCTAGAGACAGGGGTTTCCTACGAGCAGTACTTC.

DNA for the CDR3: TGTGCCAGCAGCGTAGGACAGTTAAATGAGCAGTTCTTC. Translation: CASSVGQLNEQFF. This chain links TRBV9 with TRBJ2-1; perhaps TRBD1 as D (5 bases). The V end was cut by 0 bases, the J end by 7 bases, with 8 bases between. Looked up from germline, CDR1 is SGDLS and CDR2 is YYNGEE. The CDR3 consists of 13 residues.

This sequence joins TRBV5-1 and TRBJ1-3, with D tentatively TRBD1 (5 bases). V shed 0 bases and J shed 0 bases, with 10 bases lying between them. This CDR3 contains 16 residues. In germline, CDR1 is SGHRS, CDR2 YFSETQ. CDR3 sequence: CASSLGGQNSGNTIYF. As DNA, the CDR3 is TGCGCCAGCAGCTTGGGGGGCCAGAACTCTGGAAACACCATATATTTT. The variable domain in full, completed from reference TRBV5-1 and TRBJ1-3, reads KAGVTQTPRYLIKTRGQQVTLSCSPISGHRSVSWYQQTPGQGLQFLFEYFSETQRNKGNFPGRFSGRQFSNSRSEMNVSTLELGDSALYLCASSLGGQNSGNTIYFGEGSWLTVV.

CDR3 protein: CAWSVSPNTEAFF. The CDR3 bases are TGTGCCTGGAGTGTAAGCCCGAACACTGAAGCTTTCTTT. This chain links TRBV30 with TRBJ1-1; the D is unclear. The ends were cut back, 0 bases at V and 1 base at J, with 6 bases in the middle. The CDR3 extends over 13 amino acids. The germline gives CDR1 GTSNPN, CDR2 SVGIG (reference sequence). Filled out from reference TRBV30 and TRBJ1-1, the complete variable domain reads SQTIHQWPATLVQPVGSPLSLECTVEGTSNPNLYWYRQAAGRGLQLLFYSVGIGQISSEVPQNLSASRPQDRQFILSSKKLLLSDSGFYLCAWSVSPNTEAFFGQGTRLTVV.

This clone has more than one count but fewer than ten. V is TRBV27 and J is TRBJ1-4, with TRBD1 as a possible D gene (5 bases). Germline CDR1 MNHEY, CDR2 SMNVEV (reference sequence). The CDR3 extends over 15 amino acids. The V end was cut by 6 bases, the J end by 8 bases, with 19 bases between. The CDR3: CASSPGLGLVEKLFF. The CDR3 nucleotides are TGTGCCAGCAGCCCGGGACTAGGCCTTGTGGAAAAACTGTTTTTT. The full variable domain, its missing parts supplied by reference TRBV27 and TRBJ1-4, is EAQVTQNPRYLITVTGKKLTVTCSQNMNHEYMSWYRQDPGLGLRQIYYSMNVEVTDKGDVPEGYKVSRKEKRNFPLILESPSPNQTSLYFCASSPGLGLVEKLFFGSGTQLSVL.

V and J are TRBV25-1 and TRBJ2-5; D is perhaps TRBD1 (7 bases). Trimming stripped 6 bases from V and 0 bases from J, with 11 bases between. The CDR3 has 14 amino acids. The germline V gene encodes CDR1 MGHDK and CDR2 SYGVNS. The CDR3 sequence is CASSAGQYQETQYF. The CDR3 coding sequence is TGTGCCAGCAGCGCGGGACAGTACCAAGAGACCCAGTACTTC. Together with reference TRBV25-1 and TRBJ2-5, the CDR3 gives the full variable domain: EADIYQTPRYLVIGTGKKITLECSQTMGHDKMYWYQQDPGMELHLIHYSYGVNSTEKGDLSSESTVSRIRTEHFPLTLESARPSHTSQYLCASSAGQYQETQYFGPGTRLLVL.

This clone was found a few times. The J gene is TRBJ1-1, the V gene TRBV7-6; no reliable D call. The germline V gene encodes CDR1 SGHVS and CDR2 FNYEAQ. The CDR3 loop spans 13 amino acids. V was cut by 2 bases and J by 0 bases, with 4 bases left in between. The DNA of the CDR3 is TGTGCCAGCAGCTTATCCATGAACACTGAAGCTTTCTTT. Encoded protein: CASSLSMNTEAFF. Looking up the rest from reference TRBV7-6 and TRBJ1-1 gives the full variable domain: GAGVSQSPRYKVTKRGQDVALRCDPISGHVSLYWYRQALGQGPEFLTYFNYEAQQDKSGLPNDRFSAERPEGSISTLTIQRTEQRDSAMYRCASSLSMNTEAFFGQGTRLTVV.

The V and J genes are TRBV7-6 and TRBJ2-3; a weak D match, TRBD2 (5 bases). Germline V gene lookup returns CDR1 SGHVS and CDR2 FNYEAQ. Trimming shortened V by 1 base and J by 0 bases, and 11 bases separated the two germline ends. There are 16 residues in the CDR3. The CDR3 DNA is TGTGCCAGCAGCTTAGTAGCGACAACTAGCACAGATACGCAGTATTTT. Translating gives CASSLVATTSTDTQYF.

The chain has TRBV9 and TRBJ1-4; a weak D match, TRBD1 (5 bases). This CDR3 spans 15 amino acids. The V gene lost 0 bases and the J gene lost 8 bases, with 14 bases spanning the gap. Germline V gene lookup returns CDR1 SGDLS and CDR2 YYNGEE. In nucleotides, the CDR3 is TGTGCCAGCAGCGTAGGCGGGACGTTTAGAGAAAAACTGTTTTTT. This codes for CASSVGGTFREKLFF.

V gene TRBV5-6 combines with J gene TRBJ1-5; no clear D gene. The CDR3 length is 12 residues. V was clipped by 1 base and J by 6 bases, with 5 bases between them. Germline V lookup: CDR1 SGHDT, CDR2 YYEEEE. Here the CDR3 reads CASSLPGQPQHF. The CDR3 bases are TGTGCCAGCAGCTTGCCGGGTCAGCCCCAGCATTTT.

The V and J genes are TRBV5-1 and TRBJ2-7; 8 bases are shared with TRBD1. The CDR3 loop spans 16 amino acids. Losses at the gene ends were 0 bases for V and 12 bases for J; bases not matched to a gene: 17. Germline V gives CDR1 SGHRS, CDR2 YFSETQ. The CDR3 sequence: CASSLGPQGAHTSRYF. For the CDR3, the DNA is TGCGCCAGCAGCTTGGGGCCTCAGGGGGCCCACACTTCCAGGTACTTC.

For the CDR3, the DNA is TGCGCCAGCAGCCGATTTGACAGGGGCATTGGAAACACCATATATTTT. Its translation: CASSRFDRGIGNTIYF. The gene calls are TRBV4-1 and TRBJ1-3; 8 bases line up with TRBD1. V dropped 4 bases and J dropped 3; count of bases not matched to a gene: 8. The germline V gene has CDR1 MGHRA and CDR2 YSYEKL. This CDR3 contains 16 residues.

The chain is built from TRBV6-1 and TRBJ1-1; 8 positions match TRBD1. Germline V gene sequence: CDR1 MNHNS, CDR2 SASEGT. The CDR3 runs 13 residues. The V segment lost 5 bases and the J segment 3 bases; nucleotides outside the gene matches: 2. DNA of the CDR3: TGTGCCAGCAGTTTGGACAGGGACACTGAAGCTTTCTTT. Translated, it gives CASSLDRDTEAFF.

The genes are TRBV9 and TRBJ2-3, with 10 bases fitting TRBD2. The CDR3 extends over 17 amino acids. V shed 4 bases, J shed 5 bases, and the junction held 13 bases outside the gene matches. Germline V gives CDR1 SGDLS, CDR2 YYNGEE. The CDR3 loop reads CASSLGRASGSLDTQYF. The CDR3 DNA reads as TGTGCCAGCAGCCTTGGGAGGGCTAGCGGGAGTCTAGATACGCAGTATTTT. Based on the CDR3 plus reference TRBV9 and TRBJ2-3, the full variable domain is DSGVTQTPKHLITATGQRVTLRCSPRSGDLSVYWYQQSLDQGLQFLIQYYNGEERAKGNILERFSAQQFPDLHSELNLSSLELGDSALYFCASSLGRASGSLDTQYFGPGTRLTVL.

The chain joins TRBV2 to TRBJ1-2; D call uncertain. The CDR3 consists of 14 residues. In germline, CDR1 is SNHLY, CDR2 FYNNEI. The V end lost 6 bases, the J end lost 0 bases, and 11 bases lay between the germline ends. Here the CDR3 DNA reads TGTGCCAGCAGCGTAGCCTCAGCTAACTATGGCTACACCTTC. It codes for CASSVASANYGYTF.

The genes are TRBV7-2 and TRBJ1-1; the match to TRBD1 covers 8 bases. Germline trimming cut 3 bases from V and 10 bases from J; bases unmatched to any gene: 7. Germline V gives CDR1 SGHTA, CDR2 FQGNSA. The CDR3 spans 13 residues. CDR3 DNA: TGTGCCAGCAGCTTCTCGGACAGGGCCGGAGCTTTCTTT. It translates to CASSFSDRAGAFF.

The gene calls are TRBV7-9 and TRBJ1-1; no clear D gene. Between the trimmed V and J ends, which lost 2 bases and 3 bases, there was a span of 4 bases. Germline-derived CDR1 and CDR2 are SEHNR and FQNEAQ (reference sequence). This CDR3 spans 12 amino acids. Written as DNA, the CDR3 is TGTGCCAGCAGCTTAACGGACACTGAAGCTTTCTTT. Encoded protein: CASSLTDTEAFF.

This chain joins TRBV27 and TRBJ2-7; D not certain. V was pared by 2 bases and J by 2 bases, with 16 bases between. Germline loops: CDR1 MNHEY, CDR2 SMNVEV (reference sequence). There are 16 residues in the CDR3. The CDR3, as DNA: TGTGCCAGCAGTTTACACAGCTCCCAGAACGCCTACGAGCAGTACTTC. As protein: CASSLHSSQNAYEQYF.

The chain couples TRBV15 to TRBJ2-5, with TRBD1 matching 9 bases. The germline gives CDR1 LNHNV, CDR2 YYDKDF (reference sequence). V lost 6 bases, J lost 5 bases, and 10 bases stayed unmatched. There are 15 residues in the CDR3. CDR3 bases: TGTGCCACCAGTTCGGGACAGGGAGGTAGGGAGACCCAGTACTTC. Translating it yields CATSSGQGGRETQYF.

DNA for the CDR3: TGTGCCAGCAGTGCGTCGGTTTATAGCAATCAGCCCCAGCATTTT. Amino acids: CASSASVYSNQPQHF. The chain couples TRBV2 to TRBJ1-5; D ambiguous. V gave up 4 bases and J gave up 0 bases, with 10 bases separating them. CDR1 is SNHLY, CDR2 FYNNEI, per germline. The CDR3 is 15 residues long.

This rearrangement joins TRBV29-1 to TRBJ1-1; 8 nucleotides align to TRBD1. There are 13 residues in the CDR3. The V and J ends lost 5 bases and 11 bases, in that order; junction bases with no gene match: 13. Germline V CDR1 and CDR2: SQVTM, ANQGSEA. The CDR3 reads CSVKQGDSSGAFF. CDR3 DNA: TGCAGCGTTAAACAGGGGGACTCTTCGGGGGCTTTCTTT.